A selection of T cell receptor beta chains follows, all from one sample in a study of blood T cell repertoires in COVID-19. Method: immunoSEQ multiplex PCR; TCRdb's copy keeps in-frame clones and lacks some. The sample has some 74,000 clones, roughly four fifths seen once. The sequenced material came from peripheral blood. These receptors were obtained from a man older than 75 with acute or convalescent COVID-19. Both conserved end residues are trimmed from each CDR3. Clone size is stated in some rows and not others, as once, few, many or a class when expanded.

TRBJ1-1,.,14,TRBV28,ASISSTKGALPEAF
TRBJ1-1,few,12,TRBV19,ASSVLQGVVKAF
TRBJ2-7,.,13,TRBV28,ASSLAGTGGYGQY
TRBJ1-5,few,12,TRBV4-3,ASKVRGINQPQH
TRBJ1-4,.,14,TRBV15,ATSRDQGQFNEKLF
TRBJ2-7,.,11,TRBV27,ASGLADTSEQY
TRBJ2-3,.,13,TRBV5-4,ASSPALAEADTQY
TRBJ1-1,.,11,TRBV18,ASSPLPDTEAF
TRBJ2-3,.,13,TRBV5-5,ASSSSSGVTDTQY
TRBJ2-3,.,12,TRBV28,ASRMRGGTDTQY
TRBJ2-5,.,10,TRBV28,ASSLTLESQY
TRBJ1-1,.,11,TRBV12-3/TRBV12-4,ASSLSRGTEAF
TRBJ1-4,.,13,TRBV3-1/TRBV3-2,ASSTYRTQNEKLF
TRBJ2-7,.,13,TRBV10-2,ASSPGTSHSYEQY
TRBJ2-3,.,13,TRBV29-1,SVGWTGGRTDTQY
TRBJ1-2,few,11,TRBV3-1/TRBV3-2,ASSPWTGGGYT
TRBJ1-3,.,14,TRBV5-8,ASSLDGTASGNTIY
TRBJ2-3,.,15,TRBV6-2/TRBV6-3,ASSPGTGIDSTDTQY
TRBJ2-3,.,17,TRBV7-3,ASSLSPGLRRHSTDTQY
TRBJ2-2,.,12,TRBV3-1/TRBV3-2,ASSLRGNTGELF
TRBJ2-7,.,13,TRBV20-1,SASRDRGGKYEQY
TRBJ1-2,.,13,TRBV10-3,AIEPGQGINYGYT
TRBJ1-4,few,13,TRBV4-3,ASSHHRATNEKLF
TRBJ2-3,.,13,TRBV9,ASSVGAGGTTAQY
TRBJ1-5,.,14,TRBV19,ASSTRTGGPFQPQH
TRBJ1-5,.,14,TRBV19,ASSSGGTHSNQPQH
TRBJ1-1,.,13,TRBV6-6,ASTDAGTHDAEAF
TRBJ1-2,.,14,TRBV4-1,ASSQSNAREDYGYT
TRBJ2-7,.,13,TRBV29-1,SVEGTSGSPYEQY
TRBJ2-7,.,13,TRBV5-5,ASRTGTGISYEQY
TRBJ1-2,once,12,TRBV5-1,ASSLATGGSGYT
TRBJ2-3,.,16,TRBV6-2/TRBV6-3,ASSYLNSGTTYTDTQY
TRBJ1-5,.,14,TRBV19,ASSSGQGGRNQPQH
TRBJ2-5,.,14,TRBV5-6,ASSAGTGGALETQY
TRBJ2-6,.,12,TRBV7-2,ASSLHSGANVLT
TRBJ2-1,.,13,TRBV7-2,ASRDGGSSRNEQF
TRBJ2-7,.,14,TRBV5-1,ASSSPGLAGDLTEY
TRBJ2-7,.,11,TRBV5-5,ASSFSPENEQY
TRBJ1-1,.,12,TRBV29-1,SVEAIEGASEAF
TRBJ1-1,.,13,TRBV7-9,ASSLDAQVVTEAF
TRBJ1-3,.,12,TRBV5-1,ASTQGTGDNTIY
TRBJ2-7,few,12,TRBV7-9,ATSSPAGGSEQY
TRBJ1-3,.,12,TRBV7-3,ASSLGGAGNTIY
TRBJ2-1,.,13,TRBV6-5,ASSYSAGGPYEQF
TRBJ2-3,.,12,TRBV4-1,ASSQVGGGDTQY
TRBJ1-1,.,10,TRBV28,ASSSQGLEAF
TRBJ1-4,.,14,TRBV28,ASSLSGQVINEKLF
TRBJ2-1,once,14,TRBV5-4,ASSLAGSGIYNEQF
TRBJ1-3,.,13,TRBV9,ASSGGTGAGNTIY
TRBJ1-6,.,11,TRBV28,ASLRVPNSPLH
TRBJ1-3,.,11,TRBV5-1,ASSEGGENTIY
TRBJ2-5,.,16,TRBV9,ASSASGGLAGVQETQY
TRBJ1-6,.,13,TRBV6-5,ATNQVSSYNSPLH
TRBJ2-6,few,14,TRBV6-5,ASSYSLGERANVLT
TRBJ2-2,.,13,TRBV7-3,ASSLDIANTGELF
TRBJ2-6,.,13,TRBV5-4,ASSMWTAGANVLT
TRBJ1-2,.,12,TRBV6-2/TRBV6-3,ASSTGQVFGGYT
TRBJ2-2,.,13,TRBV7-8,ASSLARLAFGELF